This T cell receptor beta chain was sequenced for a study of radiotherapy plus CTLA-4 blockade in lung cancer. General study results and limits: In blood, TCR clones derived from the tumor expanded after radiotherapy plus ipilimumab. With interferon-beta, early dynamics of blood T cell clones were reported to best predict response.

TCRdb's copy holds only in-frame clones and misses some; the assay was immunoSEQ multiplex PCR. Among tens of thousands of clones listed, roughly four fifths were seen once. About this clone itself: The antigen remains undetermined.

V was clipped by 3 bases and J by 1 base; unmatched bases: 4. Per the germline V gene, CDR1 is MGHRA and CDR2 is YSYEKL. This CDR3 region has 18 residues. The chain links TRBV4-1 to TRBJ2-1; 15 bases line up with TRBD2. The sequence was obtained from a human donor with non-small cell lung cancer who had stable disease on radiotherapy plus ipilimumab. Sequencing used peripheral blood, obtained from a patient treated with radiotherapy plus ipilimumab. The CDR3 nucleotides are TGCGCCAGCAGCCAGCGGACTAGCGGGGGGGTTTCCTACAATGAGCAGTTCTTC. Its protein product is CASSQRTSGGVSYNEQFF.